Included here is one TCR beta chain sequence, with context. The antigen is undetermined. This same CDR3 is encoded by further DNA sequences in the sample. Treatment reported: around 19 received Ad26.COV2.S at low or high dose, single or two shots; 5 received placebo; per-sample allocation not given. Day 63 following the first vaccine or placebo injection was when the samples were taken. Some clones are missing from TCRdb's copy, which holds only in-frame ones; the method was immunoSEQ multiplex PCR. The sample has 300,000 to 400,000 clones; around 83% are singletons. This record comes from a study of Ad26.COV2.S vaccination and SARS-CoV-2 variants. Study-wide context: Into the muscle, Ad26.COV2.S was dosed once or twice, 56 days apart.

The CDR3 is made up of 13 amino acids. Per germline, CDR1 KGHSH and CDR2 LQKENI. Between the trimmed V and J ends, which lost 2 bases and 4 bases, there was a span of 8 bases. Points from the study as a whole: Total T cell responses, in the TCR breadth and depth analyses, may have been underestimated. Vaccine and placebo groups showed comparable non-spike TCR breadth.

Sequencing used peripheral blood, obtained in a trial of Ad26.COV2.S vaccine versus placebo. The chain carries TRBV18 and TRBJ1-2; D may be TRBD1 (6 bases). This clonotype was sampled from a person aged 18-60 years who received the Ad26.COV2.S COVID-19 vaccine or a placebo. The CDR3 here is CASSPEGGYGYTF. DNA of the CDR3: TGTGCCAGCTCACCAGAGGGGGGCTATGGCTACACCTTC.